This entry is about one TCR beta chain. Other DNA sequences in this specimen translate into the identical CDR3. This record comes from a study of OX40 agonist ivuxolimab in advanced cancers. The overall study: Ivuxolimab, an agonistic anti-OX40 (CD134) antibody, was given to patients.

Libraries were prepared by immunoSEQ multiplex PCR; TCRdb keeps only in-frame clonotypes and omits some of them. The sample holds approximately 65,000 clones, roughly 90% seen once. The length of the CDR3 is 14 residues. V was clipped by 2 bases and J by 2 bases, with 10 bases between them. The V gene's germline CDR1 is SGHRS and CDR2 YFSETQ. This sequence was found in an adult with an advanced solid tumor such as melanoma, head and neck, liver or kidney cancer. The chain carries TRBV5-1 and TRBJ2-5, with D perhaps TRBD1 (6 bases). The sequencing here drew on CD4+ or CD8+ T cells sorted from blood, taken in a trial of the OX40 agonist ivuxolimab. CDR3 sequence: CASSLGQGQETQYF. The CDR3 nucleotides are TGCGCCAGCAGCTTAGGCCAGGGGCAAGAGACCCAGTACTTC.